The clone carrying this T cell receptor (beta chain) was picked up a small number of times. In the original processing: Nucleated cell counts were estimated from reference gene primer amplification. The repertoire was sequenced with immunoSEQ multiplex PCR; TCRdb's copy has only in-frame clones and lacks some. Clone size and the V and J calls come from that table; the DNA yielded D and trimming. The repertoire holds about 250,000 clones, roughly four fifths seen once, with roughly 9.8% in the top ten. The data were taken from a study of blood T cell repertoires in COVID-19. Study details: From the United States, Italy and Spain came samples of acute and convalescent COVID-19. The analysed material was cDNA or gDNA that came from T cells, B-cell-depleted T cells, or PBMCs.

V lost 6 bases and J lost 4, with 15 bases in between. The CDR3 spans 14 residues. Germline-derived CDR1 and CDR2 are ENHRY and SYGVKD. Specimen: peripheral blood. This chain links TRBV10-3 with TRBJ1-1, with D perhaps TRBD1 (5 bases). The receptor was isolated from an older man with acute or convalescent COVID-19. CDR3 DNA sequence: TGTGCCATCAGCGGTCAGGGAACCCTCACTGAAGCTTTCTTT. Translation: CAISGQGTLTEAFF.